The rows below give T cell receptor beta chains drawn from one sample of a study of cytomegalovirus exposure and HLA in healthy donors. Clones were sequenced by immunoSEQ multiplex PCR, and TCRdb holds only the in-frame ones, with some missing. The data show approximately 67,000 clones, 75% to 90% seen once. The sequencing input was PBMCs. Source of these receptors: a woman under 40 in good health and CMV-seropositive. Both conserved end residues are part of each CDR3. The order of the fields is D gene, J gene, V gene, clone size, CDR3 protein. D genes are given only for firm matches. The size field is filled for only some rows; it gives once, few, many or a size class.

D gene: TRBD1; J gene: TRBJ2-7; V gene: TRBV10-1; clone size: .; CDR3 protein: CASSGNPGQASYEQYF
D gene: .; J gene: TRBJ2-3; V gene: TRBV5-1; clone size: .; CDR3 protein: CASSNRDTQYF
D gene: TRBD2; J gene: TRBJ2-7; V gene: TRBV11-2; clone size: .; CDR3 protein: CASSLTPSGNHEQYF
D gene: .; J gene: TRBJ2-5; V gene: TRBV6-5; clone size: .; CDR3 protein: CASSYGGEQETQYF
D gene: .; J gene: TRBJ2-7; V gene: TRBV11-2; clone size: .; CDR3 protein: CASSFSGTSSYEQYF
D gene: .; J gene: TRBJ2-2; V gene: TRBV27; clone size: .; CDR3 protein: CASSLSSSARPQGNTGELFF
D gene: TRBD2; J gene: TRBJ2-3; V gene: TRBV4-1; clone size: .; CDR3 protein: CASSQATAGRDTQYF
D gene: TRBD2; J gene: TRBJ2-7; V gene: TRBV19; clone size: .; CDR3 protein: CASSIGRGLAGNYEQYF
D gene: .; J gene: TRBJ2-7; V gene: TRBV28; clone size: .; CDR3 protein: CASSRHTGWEYEQYF
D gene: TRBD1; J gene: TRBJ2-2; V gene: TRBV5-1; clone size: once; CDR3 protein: CASSADRVGTGELFF
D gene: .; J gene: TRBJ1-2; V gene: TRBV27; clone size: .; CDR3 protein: CASSTHAGPHGYTF
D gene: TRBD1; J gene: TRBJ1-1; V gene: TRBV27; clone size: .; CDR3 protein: CASSPDRGRETEAFF
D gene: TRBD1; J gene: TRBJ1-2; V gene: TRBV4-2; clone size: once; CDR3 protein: CASSQEGQGVFYGYTF
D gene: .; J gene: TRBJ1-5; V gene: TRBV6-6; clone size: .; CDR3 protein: CASWTGGAQPQHF
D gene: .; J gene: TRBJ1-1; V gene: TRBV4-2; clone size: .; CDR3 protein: CASSQRTPNTEAFF
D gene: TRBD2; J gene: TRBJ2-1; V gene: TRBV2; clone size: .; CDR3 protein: CASSVLAGTPISANEQFF
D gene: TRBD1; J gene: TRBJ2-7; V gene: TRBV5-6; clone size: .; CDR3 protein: CASSFRDRDYYEQYF
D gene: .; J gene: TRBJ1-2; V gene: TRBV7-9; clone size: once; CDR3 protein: CASSSTPGREISNYGYTF
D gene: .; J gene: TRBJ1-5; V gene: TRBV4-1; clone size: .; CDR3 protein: CASSQATGDYQPQHF
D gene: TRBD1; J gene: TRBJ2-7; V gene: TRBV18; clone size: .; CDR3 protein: CASSPQGAGTGVEEQYF
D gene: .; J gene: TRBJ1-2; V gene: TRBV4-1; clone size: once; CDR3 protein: CASSQDGRDSHGYTF
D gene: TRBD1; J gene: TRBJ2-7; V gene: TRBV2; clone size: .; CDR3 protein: CASRDRGPDEQYF
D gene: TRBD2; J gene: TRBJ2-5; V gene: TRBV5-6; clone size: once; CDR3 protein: CASSTGLAGGETQYF
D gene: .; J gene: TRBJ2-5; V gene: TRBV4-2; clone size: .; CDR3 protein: CASSQGLGGETQYF
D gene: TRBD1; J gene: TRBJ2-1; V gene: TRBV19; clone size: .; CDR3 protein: CASSVGQGYNEQFF
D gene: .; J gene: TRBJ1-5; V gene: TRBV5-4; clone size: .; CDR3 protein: CASSLGTGRNQPQHF
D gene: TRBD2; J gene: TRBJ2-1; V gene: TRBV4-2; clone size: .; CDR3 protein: CASSQGISGDNEQFF
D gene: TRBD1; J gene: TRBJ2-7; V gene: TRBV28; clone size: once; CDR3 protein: CASLGRQGYEQYF
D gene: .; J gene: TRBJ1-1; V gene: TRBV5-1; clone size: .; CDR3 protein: CASSLGQGVTEAFF
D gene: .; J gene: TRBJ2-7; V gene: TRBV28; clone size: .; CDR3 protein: CASSLYPGYYEQYF
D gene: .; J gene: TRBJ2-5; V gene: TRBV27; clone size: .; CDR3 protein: CASSRRDSQETQYF
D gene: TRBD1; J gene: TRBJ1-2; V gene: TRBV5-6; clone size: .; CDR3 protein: CASSPTGQGAFSVGYTF
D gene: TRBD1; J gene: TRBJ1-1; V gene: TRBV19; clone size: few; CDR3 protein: CASTRQGGTEAFF
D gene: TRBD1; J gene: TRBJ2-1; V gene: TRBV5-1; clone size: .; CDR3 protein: CASSRRTGAIEQFF
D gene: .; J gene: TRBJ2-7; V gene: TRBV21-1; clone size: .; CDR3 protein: CASSKGGTSEDYEQYF
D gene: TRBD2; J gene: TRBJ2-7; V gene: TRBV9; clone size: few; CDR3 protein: CASSVGTSGSYEQYF
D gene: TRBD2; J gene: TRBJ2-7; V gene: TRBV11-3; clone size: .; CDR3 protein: CASSTPGLAGGSHEQYF
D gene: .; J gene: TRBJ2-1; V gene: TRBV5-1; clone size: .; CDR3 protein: CASSLLDNNEQFF
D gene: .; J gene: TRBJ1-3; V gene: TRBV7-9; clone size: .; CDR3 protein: CASSLKSRAAGNTIYF
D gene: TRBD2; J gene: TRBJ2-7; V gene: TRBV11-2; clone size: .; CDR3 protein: CASSFGLAGGGHEQYF
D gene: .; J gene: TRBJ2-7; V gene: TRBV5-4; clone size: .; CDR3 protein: CASSLIPHIPYEQYF
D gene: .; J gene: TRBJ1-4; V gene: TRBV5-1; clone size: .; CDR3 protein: CASSLDVAATNEKLFF
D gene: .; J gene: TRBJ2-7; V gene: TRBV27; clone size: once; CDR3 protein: CASSLRWGQGPTYEQYF
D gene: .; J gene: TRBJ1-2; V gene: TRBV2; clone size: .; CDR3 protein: CASSGQVNYGYTF
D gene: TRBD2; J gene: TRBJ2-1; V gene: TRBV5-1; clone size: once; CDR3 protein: CASSSTSGRGGEQFF
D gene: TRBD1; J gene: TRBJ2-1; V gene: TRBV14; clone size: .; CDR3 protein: CASSQLRGHNEQFF
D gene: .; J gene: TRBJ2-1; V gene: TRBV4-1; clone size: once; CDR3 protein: CASSQDVVSSYNEQFF
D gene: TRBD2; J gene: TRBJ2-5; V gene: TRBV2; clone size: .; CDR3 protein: CASTGLAGRQETQYF
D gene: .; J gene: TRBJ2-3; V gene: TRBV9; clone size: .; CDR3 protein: CASSVVPGSDTQYF
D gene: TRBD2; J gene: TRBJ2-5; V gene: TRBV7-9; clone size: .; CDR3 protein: CASSLGAGLGYQETQYF
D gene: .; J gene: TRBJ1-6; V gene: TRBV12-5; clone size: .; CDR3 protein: CASGLVPGSSYNSPLHF
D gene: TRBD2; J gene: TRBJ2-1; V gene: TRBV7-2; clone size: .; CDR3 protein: CASKETSGTKGYNEQFF